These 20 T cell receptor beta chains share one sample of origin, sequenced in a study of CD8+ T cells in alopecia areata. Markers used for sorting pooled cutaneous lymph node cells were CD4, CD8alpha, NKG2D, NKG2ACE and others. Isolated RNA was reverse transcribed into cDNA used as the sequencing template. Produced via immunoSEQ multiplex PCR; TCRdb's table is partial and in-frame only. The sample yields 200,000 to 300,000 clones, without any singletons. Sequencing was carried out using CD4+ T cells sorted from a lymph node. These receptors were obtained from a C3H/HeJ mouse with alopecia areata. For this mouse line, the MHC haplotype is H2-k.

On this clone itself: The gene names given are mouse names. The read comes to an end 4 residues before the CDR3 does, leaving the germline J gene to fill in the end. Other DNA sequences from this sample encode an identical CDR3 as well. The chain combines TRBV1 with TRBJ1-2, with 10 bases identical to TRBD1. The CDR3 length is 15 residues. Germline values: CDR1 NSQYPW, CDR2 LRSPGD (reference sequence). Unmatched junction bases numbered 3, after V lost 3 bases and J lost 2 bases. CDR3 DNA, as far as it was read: TGCACCTGCAGTGCGCCGGGACAGGGGAACTCC. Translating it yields CTCSAPGQGNS. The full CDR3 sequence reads CTCSAPGQGNSDYTF.

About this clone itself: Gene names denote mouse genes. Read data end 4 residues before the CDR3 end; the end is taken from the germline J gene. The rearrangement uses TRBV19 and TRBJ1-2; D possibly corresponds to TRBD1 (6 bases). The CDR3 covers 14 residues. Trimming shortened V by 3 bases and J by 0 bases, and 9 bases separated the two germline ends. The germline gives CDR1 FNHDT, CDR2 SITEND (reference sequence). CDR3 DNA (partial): TGTGCCAGCAGTAGGACAGATGCAAACTCC. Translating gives CASSRTDANS. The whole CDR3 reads CASSRTDANSDYTF.

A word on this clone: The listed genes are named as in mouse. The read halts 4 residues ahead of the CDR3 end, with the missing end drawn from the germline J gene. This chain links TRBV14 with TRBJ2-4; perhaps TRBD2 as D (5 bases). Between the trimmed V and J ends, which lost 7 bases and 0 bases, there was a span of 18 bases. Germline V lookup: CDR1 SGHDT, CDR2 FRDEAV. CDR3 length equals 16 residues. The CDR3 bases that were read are TGTGCCAGCCTCCACATCGGACTTAAGAGTCAAAAC. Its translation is CASLHIGLKSQN. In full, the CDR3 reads CASLHIGLKSQNTLYF.

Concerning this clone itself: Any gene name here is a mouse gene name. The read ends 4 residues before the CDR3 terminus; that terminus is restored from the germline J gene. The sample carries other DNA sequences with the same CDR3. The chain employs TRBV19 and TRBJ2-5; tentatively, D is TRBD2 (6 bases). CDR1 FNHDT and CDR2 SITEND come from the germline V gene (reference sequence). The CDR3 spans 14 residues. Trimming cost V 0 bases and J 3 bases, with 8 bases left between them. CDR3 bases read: TGTGCCAGCAGTATAGCCTGGGGACAAGAC. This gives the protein CASSIAWGQD. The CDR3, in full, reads CASSIAWGQDTQYF.

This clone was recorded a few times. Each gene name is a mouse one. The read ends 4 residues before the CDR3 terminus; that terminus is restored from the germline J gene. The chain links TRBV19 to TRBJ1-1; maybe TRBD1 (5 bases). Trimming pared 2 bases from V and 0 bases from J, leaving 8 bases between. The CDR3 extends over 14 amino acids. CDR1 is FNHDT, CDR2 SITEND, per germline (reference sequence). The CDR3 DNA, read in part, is TGTGCCAGCAGTATGGGGGGACCAAACACA. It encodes CASSMGGPNT. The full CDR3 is CASSMGGPNTEVFF.

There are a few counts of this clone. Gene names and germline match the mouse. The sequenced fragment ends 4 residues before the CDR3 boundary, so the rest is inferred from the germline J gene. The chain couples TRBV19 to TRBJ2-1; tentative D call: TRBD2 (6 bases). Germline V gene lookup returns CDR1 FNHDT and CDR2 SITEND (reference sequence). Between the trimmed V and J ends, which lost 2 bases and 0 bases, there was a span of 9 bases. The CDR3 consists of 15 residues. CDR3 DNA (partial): TGTGCCAGCAGTATGGGGGGTTATAACTATGCT. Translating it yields CASSMGGYNYA. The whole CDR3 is CASSMGGYNYAEQFF. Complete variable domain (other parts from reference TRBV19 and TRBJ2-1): GGIITQTPKFLIGQEGQKLTLKCQQNFNHDTMYWYRQDSGKGLRLIYYSITENDLQKGDLSEGYDASREKKSSFSLTVTSAQKNEMAVFLCASSMGGYNYAEQFFGPGTRLTVL.

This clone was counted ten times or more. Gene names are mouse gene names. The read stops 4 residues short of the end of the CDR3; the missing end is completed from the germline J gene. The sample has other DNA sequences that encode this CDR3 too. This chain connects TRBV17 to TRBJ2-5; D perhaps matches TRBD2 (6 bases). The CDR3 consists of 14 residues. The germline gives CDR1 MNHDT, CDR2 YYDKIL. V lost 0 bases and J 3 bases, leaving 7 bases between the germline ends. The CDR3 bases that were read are TGTGCTAGCAGTAGAGATTGGGGGCAAGAC. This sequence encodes CASSRDWGQD. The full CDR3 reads CASSRDWGQDTQYF.

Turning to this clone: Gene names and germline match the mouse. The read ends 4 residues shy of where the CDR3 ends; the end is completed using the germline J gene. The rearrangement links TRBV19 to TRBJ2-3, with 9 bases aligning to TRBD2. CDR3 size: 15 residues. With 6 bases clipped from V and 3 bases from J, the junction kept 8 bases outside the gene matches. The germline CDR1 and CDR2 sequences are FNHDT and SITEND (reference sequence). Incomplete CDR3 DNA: TGTGCCAGCACCCTTGGGGGGGCGAGAGCAGAA. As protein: CASTLGGARAE. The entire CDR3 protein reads CASTLGGARAETLYF.

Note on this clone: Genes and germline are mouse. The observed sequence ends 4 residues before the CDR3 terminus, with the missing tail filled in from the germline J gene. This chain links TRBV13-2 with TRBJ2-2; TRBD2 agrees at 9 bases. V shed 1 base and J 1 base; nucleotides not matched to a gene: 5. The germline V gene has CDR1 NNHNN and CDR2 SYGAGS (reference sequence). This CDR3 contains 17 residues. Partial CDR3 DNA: TGTGCCAGCGGTGATCTCCCTGGGGGGGGAAACACCGGG. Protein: CASGDLPGGGNTG. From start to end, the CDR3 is CASGDLPGGGNTGQLYF.

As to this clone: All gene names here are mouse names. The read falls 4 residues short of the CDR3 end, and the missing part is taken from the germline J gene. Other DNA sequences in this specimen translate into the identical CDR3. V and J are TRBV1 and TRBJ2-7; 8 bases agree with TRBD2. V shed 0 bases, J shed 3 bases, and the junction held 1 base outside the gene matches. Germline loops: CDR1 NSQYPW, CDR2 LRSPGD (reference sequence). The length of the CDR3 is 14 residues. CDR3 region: CTCSADGGGYEQYF. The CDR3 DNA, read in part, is TGCACCTGCAGTGCAGATGGGGGGGGCTAT.

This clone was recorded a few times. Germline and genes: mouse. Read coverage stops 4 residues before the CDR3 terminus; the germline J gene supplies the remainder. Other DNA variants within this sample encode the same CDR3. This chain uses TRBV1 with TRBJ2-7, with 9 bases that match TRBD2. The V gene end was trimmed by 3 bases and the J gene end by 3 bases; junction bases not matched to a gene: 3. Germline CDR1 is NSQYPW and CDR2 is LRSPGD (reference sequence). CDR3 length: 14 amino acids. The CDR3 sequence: CTCSAPGLGYEQYF. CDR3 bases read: TGCACCTGCAGTGCCCCGGGACTGGGCTAT.

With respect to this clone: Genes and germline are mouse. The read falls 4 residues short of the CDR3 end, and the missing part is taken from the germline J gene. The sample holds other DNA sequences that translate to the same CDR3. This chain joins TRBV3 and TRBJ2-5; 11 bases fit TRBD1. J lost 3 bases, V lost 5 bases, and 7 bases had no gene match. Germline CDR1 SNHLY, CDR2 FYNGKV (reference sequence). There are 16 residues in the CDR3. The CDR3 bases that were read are TGTGCCAGCAGCCCCGGGACAGGGGGGAATCAAGAC. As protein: CASSPGTGGNQD. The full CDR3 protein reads CASSPGTGGNQDTQYF.

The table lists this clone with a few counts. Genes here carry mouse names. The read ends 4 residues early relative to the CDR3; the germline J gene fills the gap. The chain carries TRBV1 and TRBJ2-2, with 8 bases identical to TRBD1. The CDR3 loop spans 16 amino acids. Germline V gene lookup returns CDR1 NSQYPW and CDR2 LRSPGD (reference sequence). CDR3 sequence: CTCSADRRGHDGQLYF. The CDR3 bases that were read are TGCACCTGCAGTGCAGATCGCAGGGGGCACGACGGG.

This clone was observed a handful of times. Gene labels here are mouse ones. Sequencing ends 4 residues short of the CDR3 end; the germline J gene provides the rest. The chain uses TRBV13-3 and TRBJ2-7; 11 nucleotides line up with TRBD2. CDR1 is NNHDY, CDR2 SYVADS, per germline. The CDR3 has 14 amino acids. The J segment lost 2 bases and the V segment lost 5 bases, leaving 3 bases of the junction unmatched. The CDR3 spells CASSRDWGTYEQYF. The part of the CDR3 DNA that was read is TGTGCCAGCAGCCGGGACTGGGGGACCTAT.

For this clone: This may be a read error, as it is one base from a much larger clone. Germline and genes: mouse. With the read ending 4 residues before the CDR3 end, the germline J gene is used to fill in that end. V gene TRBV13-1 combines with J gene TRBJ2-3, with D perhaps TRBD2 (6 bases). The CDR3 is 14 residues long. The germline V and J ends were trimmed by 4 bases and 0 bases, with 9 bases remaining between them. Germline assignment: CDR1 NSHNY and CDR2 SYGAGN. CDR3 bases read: TGTGCCAGCAGTCCACTGGGTAGTGCAGAA. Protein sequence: CASSPLGSAE. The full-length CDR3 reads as CASSPLGSAETLYF.

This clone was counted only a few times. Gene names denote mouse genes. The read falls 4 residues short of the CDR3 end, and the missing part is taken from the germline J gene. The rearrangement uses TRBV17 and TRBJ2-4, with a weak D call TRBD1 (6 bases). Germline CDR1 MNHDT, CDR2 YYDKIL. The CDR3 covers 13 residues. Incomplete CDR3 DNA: TGTGCTAGCAGTCAGGGGATCCCAAAC. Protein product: CASSQGIPN. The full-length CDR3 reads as CASSQGIPNTLYF.

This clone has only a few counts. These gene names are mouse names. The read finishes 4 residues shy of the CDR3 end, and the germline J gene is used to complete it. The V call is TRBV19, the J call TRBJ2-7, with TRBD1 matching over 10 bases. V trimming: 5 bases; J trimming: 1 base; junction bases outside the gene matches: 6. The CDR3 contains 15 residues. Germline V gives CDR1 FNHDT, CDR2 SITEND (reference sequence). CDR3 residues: CASRRSGQGSYEQYF. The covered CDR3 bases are TGTGCCAGCAGAAGATCGGGACAGGGGTCCTAT.

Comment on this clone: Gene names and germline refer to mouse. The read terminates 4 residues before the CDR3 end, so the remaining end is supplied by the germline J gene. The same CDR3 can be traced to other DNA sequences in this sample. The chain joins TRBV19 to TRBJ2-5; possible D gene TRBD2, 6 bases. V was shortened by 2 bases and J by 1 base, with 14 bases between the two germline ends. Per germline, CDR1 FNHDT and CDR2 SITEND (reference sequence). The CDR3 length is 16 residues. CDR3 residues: CASSIVGGGDQDTQYF. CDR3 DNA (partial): TGTGCCAGCAGTATCGTTGGGGGAGGAGACCAAGAC.

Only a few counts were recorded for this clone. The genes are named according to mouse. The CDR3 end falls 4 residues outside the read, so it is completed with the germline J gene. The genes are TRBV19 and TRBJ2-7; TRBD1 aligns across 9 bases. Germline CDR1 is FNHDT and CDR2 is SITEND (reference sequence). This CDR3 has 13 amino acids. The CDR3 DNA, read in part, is TGTGCCAGCAAAAGACAGGGGGGGGAT. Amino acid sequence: CASKRQGGD. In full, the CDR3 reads CASKRQGGDEQYF.

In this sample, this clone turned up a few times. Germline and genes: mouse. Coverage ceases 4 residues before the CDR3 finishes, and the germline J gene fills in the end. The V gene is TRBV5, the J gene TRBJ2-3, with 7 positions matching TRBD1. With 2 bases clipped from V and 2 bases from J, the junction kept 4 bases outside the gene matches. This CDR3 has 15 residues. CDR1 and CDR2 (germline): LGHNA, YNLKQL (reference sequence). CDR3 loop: CASSQTGTAAETLYF. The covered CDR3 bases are TGTGCCAGCAGCCAAACCGGGACAGCTGCAGAA.